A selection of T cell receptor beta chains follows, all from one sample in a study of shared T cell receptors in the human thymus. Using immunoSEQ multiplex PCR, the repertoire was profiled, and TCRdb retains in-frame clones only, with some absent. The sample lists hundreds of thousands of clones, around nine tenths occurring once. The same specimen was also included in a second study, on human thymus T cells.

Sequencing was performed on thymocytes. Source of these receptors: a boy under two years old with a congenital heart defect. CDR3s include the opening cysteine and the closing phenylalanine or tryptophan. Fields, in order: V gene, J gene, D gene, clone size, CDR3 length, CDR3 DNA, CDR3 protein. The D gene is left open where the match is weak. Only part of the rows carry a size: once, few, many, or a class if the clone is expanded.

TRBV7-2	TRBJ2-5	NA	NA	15	TGTGCCAGCAGCTTATCAGGAGGGGAGGAAGAGACCCAGTACTTC	CASSLSGGEEETQYF
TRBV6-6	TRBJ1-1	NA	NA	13	TGTGCCAGCAGTTACAGAGGGCCCGTCGATGCTTTCTTT	CASSYRGPVDAFF
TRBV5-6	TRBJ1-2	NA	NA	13	TGTGCCAGCAGCCCCGACAGACCCTATGGCTACACCTTC	CASSPDRPYGYTF
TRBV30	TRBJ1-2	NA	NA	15	TGTGCCTGGATTATACAGGGAGCAAGTCCCTATGGCTACACCTTC	CAWIIQGASPYGYTF
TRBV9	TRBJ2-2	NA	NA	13	TGTGCCAGCAGTCGGTCGGGGATCGGGGAGCTGTTTTTT	CASSRSGIGELFF
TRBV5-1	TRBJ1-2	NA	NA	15	TGCGCCAGCAGCTCCTCGGGTGTGTCAGACCATGGCTACACCTTC	CASSSSGVSDHGYTF
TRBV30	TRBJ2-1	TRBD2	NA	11	TGTGCTAGCGGGAGTATGGTTGAGCAGTTCTTC	CASGSMVEQFF
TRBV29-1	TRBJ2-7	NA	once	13	TGCAGCGTTTGGGTAGCGCCTACCTACGAGCAGTACTTC	CSVWVAPTYEQYF
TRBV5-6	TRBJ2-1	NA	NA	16	TGTGCCAGCAGCCACCACAGGGGAGGTTCCTACAATGAGCAGTTCTTC	CASSHHRGGSYNEQFF
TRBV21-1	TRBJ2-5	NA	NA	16	TGTGCCAGCAGCAAACCCCGGCTAGCGGGAGGAGAGACCCAGTACTTC	CASSKPRLAGGETQYF
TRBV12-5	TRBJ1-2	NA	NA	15	TGTGCTAGTGGCCCTGGGACACTGACTAACTATGGCTACACCTTC	CASGPGTLTNYGYTF
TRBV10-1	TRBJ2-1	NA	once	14	TGCGCCAGCAGTCAGCGGAGAGGCTACAATGAGCAGTTCTTC	CASSQRRGYNEQFF
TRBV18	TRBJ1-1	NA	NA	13	TGTGCCAGCTCTGCAACAGCAAACACTGAAGCTTTCTTT	CASSATANTEAFF
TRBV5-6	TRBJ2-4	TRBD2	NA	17	TGTGCCAGCAGCTTGGCCAGAGGCCTAGCGGGTGGGTCCGTTCAGTACTTC	CASSLARGLAGGSVQYF
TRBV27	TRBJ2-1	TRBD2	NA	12	TGTGCCAGCAGTTTGATAGGGAGGGGCCAGTTCTTC	CASSLIGRGQFF
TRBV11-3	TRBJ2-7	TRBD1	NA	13	TGTGCCAGCAGCGCCGACAGGGGGGACGAGCAGTACTTC	CASSADRGDEQYF
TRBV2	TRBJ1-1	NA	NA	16	TGTGCCAGCAGTGAAGCGCTAGGCAGGGGGAACACTGAAGCTTTCTTT	CASSEALGRGNTEAFF
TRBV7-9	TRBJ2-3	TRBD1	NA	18	TGTGCCAGCAGATCAACCGGCCGGGACAGGGTTCTTACTGATACGCAGTATTTT	CASRSTGRDRVLTDTQYF
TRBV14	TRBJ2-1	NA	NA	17	TGTGCCAGCAGCCTTACCCGACCGACTAGGTCCTTCAATGAGCAGTTCTTC	CASSLTRPTRSFNEQFF
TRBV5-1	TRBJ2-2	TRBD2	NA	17	TGCGCCAGCGCGTTGGGGGGGGAGTCTTTGAACACCGGGGAGCTGTTTTTT	CASALGGESLNTGELFF
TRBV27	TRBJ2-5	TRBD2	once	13	TGTGCCAGCAGTTGGGGGGGTGGGGAGACCCAGTACTTC	CASSWGGGETQYF
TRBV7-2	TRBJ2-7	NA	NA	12	TGTGCCAGCAGTCCTCTCTCCTACGAGCAGTACTTC	CASSPLSYEQYF
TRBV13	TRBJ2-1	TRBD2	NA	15	TGTGCCAGCAGCTTAGGTCTAGCGGGAGTCAATGAGCAGTTCTTC	CASSLGLAGVNEQFF
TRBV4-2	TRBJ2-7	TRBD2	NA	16	TGTGCCAGCAGCCAAGATTCCGCGGGAGGACACTACGAGCAGTACTTC	CASSQDSAGGHYEQYF